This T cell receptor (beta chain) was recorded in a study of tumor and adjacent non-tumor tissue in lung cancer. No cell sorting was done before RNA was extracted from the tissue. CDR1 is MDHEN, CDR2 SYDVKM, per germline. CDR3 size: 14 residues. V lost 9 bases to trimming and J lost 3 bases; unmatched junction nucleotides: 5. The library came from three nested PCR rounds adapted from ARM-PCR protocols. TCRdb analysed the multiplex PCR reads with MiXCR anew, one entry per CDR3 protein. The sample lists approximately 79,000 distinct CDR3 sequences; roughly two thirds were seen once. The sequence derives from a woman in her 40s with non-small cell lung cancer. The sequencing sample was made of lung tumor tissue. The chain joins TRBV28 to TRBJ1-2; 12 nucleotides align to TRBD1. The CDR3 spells CASRRDRGHYGYTF. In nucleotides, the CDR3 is TGTGCCAGTAGGCGGGACAGGGGGCACTATGGCTACACCTTC.